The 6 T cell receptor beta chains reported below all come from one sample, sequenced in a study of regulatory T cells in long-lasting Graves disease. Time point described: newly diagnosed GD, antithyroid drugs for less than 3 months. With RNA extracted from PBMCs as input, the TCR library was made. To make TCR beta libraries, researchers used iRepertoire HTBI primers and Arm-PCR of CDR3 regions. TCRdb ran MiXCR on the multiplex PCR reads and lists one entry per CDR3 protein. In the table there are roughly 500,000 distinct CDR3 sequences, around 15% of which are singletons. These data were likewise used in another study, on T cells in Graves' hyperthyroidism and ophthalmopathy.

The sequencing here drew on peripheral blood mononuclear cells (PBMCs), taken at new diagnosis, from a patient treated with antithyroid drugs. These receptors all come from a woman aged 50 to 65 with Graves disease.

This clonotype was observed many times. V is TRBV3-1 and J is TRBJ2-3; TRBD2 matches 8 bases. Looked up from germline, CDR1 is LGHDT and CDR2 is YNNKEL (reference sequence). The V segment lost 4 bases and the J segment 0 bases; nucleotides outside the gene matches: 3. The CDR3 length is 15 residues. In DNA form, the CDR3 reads TGTGCCAGCAGCCCCTTAGCGGGGAGCACAGATACGCAGTATTTT. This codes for CASSPLAGSTDTQYF.

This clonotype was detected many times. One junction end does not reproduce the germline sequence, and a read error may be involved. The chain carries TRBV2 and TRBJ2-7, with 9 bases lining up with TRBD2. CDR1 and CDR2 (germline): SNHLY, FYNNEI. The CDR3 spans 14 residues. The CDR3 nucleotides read TGTGCCAGCAGTATCACCGGGACTAGCCTTGAGTACTTCTTC. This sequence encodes CASSITGTSLEYFF. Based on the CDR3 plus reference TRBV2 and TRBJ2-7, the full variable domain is EPEVTQTPSHQVTQMGQEVILRCVPISNHLYFYWYRQILGQKVEFLVSFYNNEISEKSEIFDDQFSVERPDGSNFTLKIRSTKLEDSAMYFCASSITGTSLEYFFGPGTRLTVT.

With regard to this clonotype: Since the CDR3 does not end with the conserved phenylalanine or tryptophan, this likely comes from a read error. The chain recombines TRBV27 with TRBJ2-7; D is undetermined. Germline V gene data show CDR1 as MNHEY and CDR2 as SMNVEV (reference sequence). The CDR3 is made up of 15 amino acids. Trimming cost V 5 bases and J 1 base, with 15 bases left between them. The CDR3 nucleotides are TGTGCCAGCAGTCTAGATTTAACCTCATCCTACGAGCAGTACCTC. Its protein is CASSLDLTSSYEQYL.

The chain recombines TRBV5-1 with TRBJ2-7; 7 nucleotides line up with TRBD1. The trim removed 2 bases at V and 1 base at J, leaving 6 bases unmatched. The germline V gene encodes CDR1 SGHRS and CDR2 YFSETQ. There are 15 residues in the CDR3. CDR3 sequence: CASSLGGEMSYEQYF. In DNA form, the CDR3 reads TGCGCCAGCAGCTTAGGGGGCGAAATGTCCTACGAGCAGTACTTC.

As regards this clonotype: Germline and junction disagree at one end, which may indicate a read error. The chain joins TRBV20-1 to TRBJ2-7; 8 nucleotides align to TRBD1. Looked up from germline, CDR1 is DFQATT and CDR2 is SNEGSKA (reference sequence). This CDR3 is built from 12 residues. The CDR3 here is CGATGGSYEQYF. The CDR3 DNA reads TGCGGTGCAACAGGGGGCTCCTACGAGCAGTACTTC.

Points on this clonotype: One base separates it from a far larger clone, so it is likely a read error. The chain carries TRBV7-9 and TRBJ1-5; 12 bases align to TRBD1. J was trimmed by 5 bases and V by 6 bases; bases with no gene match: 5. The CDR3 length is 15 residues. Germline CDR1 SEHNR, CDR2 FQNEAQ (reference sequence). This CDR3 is CASSDGTGGDQPQHF. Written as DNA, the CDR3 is TGTGCCAGCAGTGACGGGACAGGGGGCGATCAGCCCCAGCATTTT.